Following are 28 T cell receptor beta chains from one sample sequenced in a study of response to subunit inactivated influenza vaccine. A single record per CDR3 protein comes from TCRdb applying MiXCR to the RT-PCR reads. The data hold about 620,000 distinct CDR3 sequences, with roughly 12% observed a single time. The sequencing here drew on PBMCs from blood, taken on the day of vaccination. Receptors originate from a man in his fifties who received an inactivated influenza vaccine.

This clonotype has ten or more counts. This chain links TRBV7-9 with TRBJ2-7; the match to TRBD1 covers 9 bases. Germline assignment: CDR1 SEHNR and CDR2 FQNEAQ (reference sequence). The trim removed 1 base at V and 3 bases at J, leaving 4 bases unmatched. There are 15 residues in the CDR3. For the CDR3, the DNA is TGTGCCAGCAGCTTAGGGGACAGGGTGAACTACGAGCAGTACTTC. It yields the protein CASSLGDRVNYEQYF.

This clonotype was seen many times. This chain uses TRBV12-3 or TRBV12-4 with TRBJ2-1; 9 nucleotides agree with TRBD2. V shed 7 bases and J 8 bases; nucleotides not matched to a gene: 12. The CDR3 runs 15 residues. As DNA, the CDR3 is TGTGCCAGCATGACGGGCGGGAGGGCCCTTGATGAGCAGTTCTTC. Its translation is CASMTGGRALDEQFF.

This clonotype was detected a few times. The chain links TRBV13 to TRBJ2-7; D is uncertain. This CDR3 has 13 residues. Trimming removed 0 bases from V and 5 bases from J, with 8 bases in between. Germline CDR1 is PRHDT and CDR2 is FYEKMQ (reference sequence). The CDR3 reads CASSLGGRHEQYF. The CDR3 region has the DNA TGTGCCAGCAGCTTAGGAGGTCGGCACGAGCAGTACTTC.

The CDR3 sequence: CASRPNTGGRTGELFF. The CDR3 region has the DNA TGTGCCAGCAGACCTAACACAGGGGGTAGGACCGGGGAGCTGTTTTTT. The chain combines TRBV2 with TRBJ2-2; TRBD1 agrees at 8 bases. The CDR3 sequence is 16 residues long. V dropped 6 bases and J dropped 5; count of bases not matched to a gene: 11. Looked up from germline, CDR1 is SNHLY and CDR2 is FYNNEI.

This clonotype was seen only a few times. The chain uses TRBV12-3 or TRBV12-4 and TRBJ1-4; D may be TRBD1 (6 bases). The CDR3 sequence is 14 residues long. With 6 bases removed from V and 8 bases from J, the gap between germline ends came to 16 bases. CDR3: CASSPGGRREKLFF. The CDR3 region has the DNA TGTGCCAGCAGCCCCGGGGGGCGGCGGGAAAAACTGTTTTTT.

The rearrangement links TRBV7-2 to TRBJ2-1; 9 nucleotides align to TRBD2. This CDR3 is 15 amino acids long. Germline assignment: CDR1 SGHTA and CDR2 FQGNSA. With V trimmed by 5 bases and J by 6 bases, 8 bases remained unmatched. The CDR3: CASSASSGRFNEQFF. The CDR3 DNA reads TGTGCCAGCAGCGCGAGTAGCGGGAGATTCAATGAGCAGTTCTTC. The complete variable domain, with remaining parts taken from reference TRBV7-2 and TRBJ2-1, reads GAGVSQSPSNKVTEKGKDVELRCDPISGHTALYWYRQSLGQGLEFLIYFQGNSAPDKSGLPSDRFSAERTGGSVSTLTIQRTQQEDSAVYLCASSASSGRFNEQFFGPGTRLTVL.

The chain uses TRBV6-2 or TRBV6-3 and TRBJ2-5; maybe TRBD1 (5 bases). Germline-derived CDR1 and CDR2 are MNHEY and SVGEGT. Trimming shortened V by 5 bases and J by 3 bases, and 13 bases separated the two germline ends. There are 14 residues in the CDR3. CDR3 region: CASSQTARKETQYF. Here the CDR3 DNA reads TGTGCCAGCAGTCAGACAGCCCGGAAAGAGACCCAGTACTTC.

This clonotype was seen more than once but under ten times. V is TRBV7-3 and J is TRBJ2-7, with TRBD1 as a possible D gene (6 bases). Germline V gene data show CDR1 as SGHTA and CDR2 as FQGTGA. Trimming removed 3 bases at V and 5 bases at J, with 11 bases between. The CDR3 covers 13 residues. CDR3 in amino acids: CASSFSQGNEQYF. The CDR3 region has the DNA TGTGCCAGCAGCTTTTCGCAGGGGAACGAGCAGTACTTC.

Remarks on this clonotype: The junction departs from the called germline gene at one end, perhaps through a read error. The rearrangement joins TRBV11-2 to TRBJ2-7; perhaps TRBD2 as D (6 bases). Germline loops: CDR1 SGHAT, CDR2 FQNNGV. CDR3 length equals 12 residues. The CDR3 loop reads CASSYSPGGVVF. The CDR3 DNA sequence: TGTGCCAGCAGCTATAGCCCCGGGGGTGTTGTCTTC.

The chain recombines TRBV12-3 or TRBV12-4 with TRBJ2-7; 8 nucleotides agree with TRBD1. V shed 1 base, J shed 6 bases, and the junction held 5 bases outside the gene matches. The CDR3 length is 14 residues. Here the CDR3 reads CASSLGTGSTEQYF. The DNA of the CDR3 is TGTGCCAGCAGTTTAGGGACAGGGTCAACCGAGCAGTACTTC.

In DNA, the CDR3 is TGCAGTGCTAGCCGCCAATCCACTAGCACAGATACGCAGTATTTT. This gives the protein CSASRQSTSTDTQYF. This chain joins TRBV20-1 and TRBJ2-3; no firm D call. The V end lost 3 bases, the J end lost 0 bases, and 13 bases lay between the germline ends. The germline CDR1 and CDR2 sequences are DFQATT and SNEGSKA (reference sequence). This CDR3 has 15 amino acids.

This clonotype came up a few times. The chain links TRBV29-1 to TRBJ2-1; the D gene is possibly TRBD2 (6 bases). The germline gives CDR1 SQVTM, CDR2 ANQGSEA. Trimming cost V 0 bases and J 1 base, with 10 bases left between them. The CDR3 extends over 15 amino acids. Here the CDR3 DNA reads TGCAGCGTTGAAGATCGGGGGAAATCCTACAATGAGCAGTTCTTC. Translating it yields CSVEDRGKSYNEQFF.

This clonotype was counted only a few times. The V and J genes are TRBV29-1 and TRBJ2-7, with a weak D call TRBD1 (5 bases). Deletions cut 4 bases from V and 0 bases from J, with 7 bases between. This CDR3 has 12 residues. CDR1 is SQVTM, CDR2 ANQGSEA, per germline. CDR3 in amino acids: CSVVTVSYEQYF. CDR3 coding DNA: TGCAGCGTTGTGACAGTCTCCTACGAGCAGTACTTC.

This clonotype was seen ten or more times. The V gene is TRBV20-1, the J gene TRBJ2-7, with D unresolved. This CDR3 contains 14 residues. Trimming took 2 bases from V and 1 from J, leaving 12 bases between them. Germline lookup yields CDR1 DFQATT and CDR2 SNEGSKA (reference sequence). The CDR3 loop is CSARPTDRSYEQYF. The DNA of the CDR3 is TGCAGTGCTAGACCGACGGATAGGTCCTACGAGCAGTACTTC.

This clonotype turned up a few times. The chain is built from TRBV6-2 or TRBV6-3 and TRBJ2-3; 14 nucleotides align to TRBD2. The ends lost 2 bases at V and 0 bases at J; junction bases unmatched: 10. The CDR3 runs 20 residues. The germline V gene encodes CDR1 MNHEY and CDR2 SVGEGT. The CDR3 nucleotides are TGTGCCAGCAGTTACCCCCCCAGGACTAGCGGGAGGACTAGCACAGATACGCAGTATTTT. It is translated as CASSYPPRTSGRTSTDTQYF.

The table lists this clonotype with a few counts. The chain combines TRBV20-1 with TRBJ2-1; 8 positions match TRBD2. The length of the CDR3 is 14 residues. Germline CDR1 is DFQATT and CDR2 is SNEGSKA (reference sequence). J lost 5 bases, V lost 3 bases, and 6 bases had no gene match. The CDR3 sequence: CSARGLAGDNEQFF. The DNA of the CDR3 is TGCAGTGCTAGGGGGCTAGCGGGCGACAATGAGCAGTTCTTC.

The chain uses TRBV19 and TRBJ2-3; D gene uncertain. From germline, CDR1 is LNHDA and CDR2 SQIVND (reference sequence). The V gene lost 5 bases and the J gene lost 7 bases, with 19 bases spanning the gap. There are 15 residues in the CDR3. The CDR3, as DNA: TGTGCCAGTAGTCTTCCCAGAGGACCTTCTTATACGCAGTATTTT. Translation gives CASSLPRGPSYTQYF.

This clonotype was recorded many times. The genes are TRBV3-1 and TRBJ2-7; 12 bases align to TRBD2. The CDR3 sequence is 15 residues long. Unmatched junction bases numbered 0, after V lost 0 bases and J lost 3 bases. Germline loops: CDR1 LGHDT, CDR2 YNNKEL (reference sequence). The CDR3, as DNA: TGTGCCAGCAGCCAAGAGACTAGCGGGAGCTACGAGCAGTACTTC. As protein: CASSQETSGSYEQYF.

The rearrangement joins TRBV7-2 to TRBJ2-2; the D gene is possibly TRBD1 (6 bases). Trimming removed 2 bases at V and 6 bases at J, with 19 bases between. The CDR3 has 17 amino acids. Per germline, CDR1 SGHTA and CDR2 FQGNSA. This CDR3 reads CASSLSIGDTGSGELFF. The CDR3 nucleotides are TGTGCCAGCAGCTTATCAATCGGGGACACAGGGTCCGGGGAGCTGTTTTTT.

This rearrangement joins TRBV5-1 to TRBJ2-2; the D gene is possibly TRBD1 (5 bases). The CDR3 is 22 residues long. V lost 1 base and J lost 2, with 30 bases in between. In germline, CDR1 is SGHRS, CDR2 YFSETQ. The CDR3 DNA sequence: TGCGCCAGCAGCTTGTCTTTTCTACTGAGCCGGACAAAGATAATTAACACCGGGGAGCTGTTTTTT. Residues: CASSLSFLLSRTKIINTGELFF.

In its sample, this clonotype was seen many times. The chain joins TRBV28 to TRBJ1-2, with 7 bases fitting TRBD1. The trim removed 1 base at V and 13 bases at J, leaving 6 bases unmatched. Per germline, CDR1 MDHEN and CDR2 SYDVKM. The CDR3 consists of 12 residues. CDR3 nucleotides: TGTGCCAGCAGTTTATCATTAGGGGGCCCCACCTTC. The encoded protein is CASSLSLGGPTF.

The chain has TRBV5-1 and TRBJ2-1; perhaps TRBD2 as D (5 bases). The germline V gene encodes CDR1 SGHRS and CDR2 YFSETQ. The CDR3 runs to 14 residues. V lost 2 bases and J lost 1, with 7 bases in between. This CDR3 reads CASSFSESYNEQFF. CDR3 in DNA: TGCGCCAGCAGCTTTAGCGAGTCCTACAATGAGCAGTTCTTC.

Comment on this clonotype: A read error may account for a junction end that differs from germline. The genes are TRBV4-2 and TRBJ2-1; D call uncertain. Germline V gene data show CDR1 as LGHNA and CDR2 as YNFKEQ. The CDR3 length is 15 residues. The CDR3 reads CASSQDRLGYSEQFF. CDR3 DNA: TGTGCCAGCAGCCAAGATCGACTCGGGTACAGTGAGCAGTTCTTC.

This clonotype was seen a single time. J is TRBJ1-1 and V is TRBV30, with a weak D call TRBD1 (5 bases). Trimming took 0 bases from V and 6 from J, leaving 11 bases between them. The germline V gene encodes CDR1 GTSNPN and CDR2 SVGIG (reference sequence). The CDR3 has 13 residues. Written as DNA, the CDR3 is TGTGCCTGGAGTGTAAGGGGAGGGGCTGAAGCTTTCTTT. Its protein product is CAWSVRGGAEAFF.

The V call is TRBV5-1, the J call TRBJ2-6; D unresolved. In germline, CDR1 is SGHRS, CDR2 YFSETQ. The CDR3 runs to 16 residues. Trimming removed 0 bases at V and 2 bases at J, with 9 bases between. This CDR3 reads CASSLAVVTGANVLTF. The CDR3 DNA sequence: TGCGCCAGCAGCTTGGCCGTGGTCACTGGGGCCAACGTCCTGACTTTC.

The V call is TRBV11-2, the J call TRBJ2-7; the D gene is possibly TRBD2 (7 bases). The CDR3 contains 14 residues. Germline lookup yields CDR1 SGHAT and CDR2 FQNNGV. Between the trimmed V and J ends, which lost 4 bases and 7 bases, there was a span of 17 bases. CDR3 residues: CASSWGGARGEQYF. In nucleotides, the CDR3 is TGTGCCAGCAGCTGGGGGGGGGCCCGGGGTGAGCAGTACTTC.

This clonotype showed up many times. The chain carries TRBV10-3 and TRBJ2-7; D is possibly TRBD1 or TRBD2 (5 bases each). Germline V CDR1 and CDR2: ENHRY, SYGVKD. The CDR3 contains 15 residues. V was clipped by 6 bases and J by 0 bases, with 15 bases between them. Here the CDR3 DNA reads TGTGCCATCAGGGGACCCCAAGACAGCTCCTACGAGCAGTACTTC. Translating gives CAIRGPQDSSYEQYF.

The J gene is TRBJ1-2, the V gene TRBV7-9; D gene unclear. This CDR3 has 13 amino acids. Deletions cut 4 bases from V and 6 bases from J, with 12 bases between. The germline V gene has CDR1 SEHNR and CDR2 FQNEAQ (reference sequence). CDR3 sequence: CASSSTRVDGYTF. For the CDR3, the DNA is TGTGCCAGCAGCTCAACAAGGGTAGATGGCTACACCTTC. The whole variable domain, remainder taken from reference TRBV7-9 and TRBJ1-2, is DTGVSQNPRHKITKRGQNVTFRCDPISEHNRLYWYRQTLGQGPEFLTYFQNEAQLEKSRLLSDRFSAERPKGSFSTLEIQRTEQGDSAMYLCASSSTRVDGYTFGSGTRLTVV.